Listed here are 31 T cell receptor beta chains from one sample, sequenced in a study of cytomegalovirus exposure and HLA in healthy donors. The study ran its PCR with 60 Vbeta and 13 Jbeta primers. This table comes from immunoSEQ multiplex PCR, and its TCRdb copy is limited to in-frame clones, with some not included. The top ten hold roughly 0.99% of the sample, which has fewer than 250,000 clones, over 60% seen once. Sequencing was carried out using PBMCs. Receptor source: a woman aged 40-49 years in good health and CMV-seronegative.

The chain combines TRBV2 with TRBJ1-4; TRBD1 agrees at 7 bases. CDR3 length: 17 amino acids. Losses at the gene ends were 2 bases for V and 8 bases for J; bases not matched to a gene: 14. Per germline, CDR1 SNHLY and CDR2 FYNNEI. The CDR3 spells CASSESRAGGLGEKLFF. The CDR3 DNA reads TGTGCCAGCAGTGAATCTCGGGCAGGGGGTTTGGGGGAAAAACTGTTTTTT.

The chain is built from TRBV7-9 and TRBJ2-2; perhaps TRBD1 as D (6 bases). The CDR3 has 15 amino acids. Germline V gene lookup returns CDR1 SEHNR and CDR2 FQNEAQ (reference sequence). Trimming pared 0 bases from V and 4 bases from J, leaving 9 bases between. CDR3 coding DNA: TGTGCCAGCAGCTTAGCACTACAGGGCACCGGGGAGCTGTTTTTT. The encoded protein is CASSLALQGTGELFF.

V usage is TRBV4-3 and J usage is TRBJ1-2; D perhaps matches TRBD1 (6 bases). The germline CDR1 and CDR2 sequences are LGHNA and YSLEER. Trimming left V 0 bases short and J 4 bases short, with 18 bases between. The CDR3 runs 17 residues. The CDR3 bases are TGCGCCAGCAGCCAAGATTTGGGGAATACAGGGATCTATGGCTACACCTTC. Its translation: CASSQDLGNTGIYGYTF.

The genes are TRBV7-9 and TRBJ1-1; D is uncertain. CDR3 length: 14 residues. Trimming removed 1 base at V and 0 bases at J, with 6 bases between. The V gene's germline CDR1 is SEHNR and CDR2 FQNEAQ (reference sequence). As DNA, the CDR3 is TGTGCCAGCAGCTTAGGACTTTTGAACACTGAAGCTTTCTTT. Translation gives CASSLGLLNTEAFF. The entire variable domain, with the rest obtained from reference TRBV7-9 and TRBJ1-1, is as follows: DTGVSQNPRHKITKRGQNVTFRCDPISEHNRLYWYRQTLGQGPEFLTYFQNEAQLEKSRLLSDRFSAERPKGSFSTLEIQRTEQGDSAMYLCASSLGLLNTEAFFGQGTRLTVV.

The V call is TRBV7-2, the J call TRBJ2-1, with 10 bases lining up with TRBD2. The CDR3 contains 14 residues. Trimming at V came to 5 bases and at J to 6 bases, leaving 4 bases not matched to a gene. The germline gives CDR1 SGHTA, CDR2 FQGNSA. Here the CDR3 DNA reads TGTGCCAGCAGCCCCCGGACTAGCGGCAATGAGCAGTTCTTC. Translated: CASSPRTSGNEQFF.

The chain recombines TRBV19 with TRBJ1-1; D is possibly TRBD1 (5 bases). CDR1 and CDR2 from the germline V gene are LNHDA and SQIVND (reference sequence). Trimming stripped 1 base from V and 4 bases from J, with 19 bases between. This CDR3 has 17 amino acids. The CDR3 is CASSIGGGTPVSTEAFF. Here the CDR3 DNA reads TGTGCCAGTAGTATAGGCGGGGGGACCCCGGTGAGCACTGAAGCTTTCTTT.

V and J are TRBV27 and TRBJ1-1, with D perhaps TRBD1 (5 bases). CDR1 is MNHEY, CDR2 SMNVEV, per germline (reference sequence). CDR3 size: 15 residues. V was pared by 2 bases and J by 3 bases, with 13 bases between. The CDR3 reads CASSLGGGTHTEAFF. CDR3 nucleotides: TGTGCCAGCAGTTTAGGGGGAGGTACGCACACTGAAGCTTTCTTT.

The chain joins TRBV9 to TRBJ1-3, with no clear D. This CDR3 is 15 amino acids long. Germline CDR1 is SGDLS and CDR2 is YYNGEE. The V end was cut by 2 bases, the J end by 0 bases, with 9 bases between. The CDR3 DNA is TGTGCCAGCAGCGTTACTACTTACTCTGGAAACACCATATATTTT. As protein: CASSVTTYSGNTIYF.

The CDR3 sequence is CASSLGGDLTEAFF. The CDR3 DNA is TGCGCCAGCAGCTTGGGGGGGGACCTGACTGAAGCTTTCTTT. The chain recombines TRBV5-1 with TRBJ1-1, with D possibly matching TRBD1 (5 bases). This CDR3 has 14 residues. Germline CDR1 reads SGHRS; CDR2 reads YFSETQ. Trimming stripped 0 bases from V and 5 bases from J, with 11 bases between.

This sequence joins TRBV6-5 and TRBJ2-5, with D perhaps TRBD2 (6 bases). CDR1 MNHEY and CDR2 SVGAGI come from the germline V gene. This CDR3 region has 13 residues. Trimming removed 2 bases from V and 7 bases from J, with 11 bases in between. Here the CDR3 reads CASSYRGTPTQYF. In DNA form, the CDR3 reads TGTGCCAGCAGTTACCGCGGGACCCCGACCCAGTACTTC.

The chain combines TRBV5-1 with TRBJ2-1; 7 positions agree with TRBD1. This CDR3 has 12 residues. Germline CDR1 SGHRS, CDR2 YFSETQ. V was pared by 7 bases and J by 2 bases, with 0 bases of the junction left unmatched. CDR3: CASGTAYNEQFF. CDR3 DNA sequence: TGCGCCAGCGGGACAGCCTACAATGAGCAGTTCTTC. Full variable domain (outside the CDR3, taken from reference TRBV5-1 and TRBJ2-1): KAGVTQTPRYLIKTRGQQVTLSCSPISGHRSVSWYQQTPGQGLQFLFEYFSETQRNKGNFPGRFSGRQFSNSRSEMNVSTLELGDSALYLCASGTAYNEQFFGPGTRLTVL.

The chain carries TRBV6-5 and TRBJ2-5; perhaps TRBD2 as D (5 bases). Germline V gives CDR1 MNHEY, CDR2 SVGAGI. This CDR3 has 15 amino acids. V was clipped by 2 bases and J by 2 bases, with 12 bases between them. The CDR3, as DNA: TGTGCCAGCAGTTACAAGGGTGAGGGACAAGAGACCCAGTACTTC. Translation gives CASSYKGEGQETQYF.

This rearrangement joins TRBV18 to TRBJ1-2; D unresolved. CDR1 and CDR2 from the germline V gene are KGHSH and LQKENI. The CDR3 is 14 residues long. V lost 3 bases and J lost 8, with 16 bases in between. CDR3 nucleotide sequence: TGTGCCAGCTCACCTGTTGGGCCCAGAGACGGCTACACCTTC. Amino acids: CASSPVGPRDGYTF.

V is TRBV27 and J is TRBJ2-1; tentatively, D is TRBD2 (5 bases). Trimming cost V 7 bases and J 3 bases, with 19 bases left between them. The CDR3 contains 16 residues. The germline CDR1 and CDR2 sequences are MNHEY and SMNVEV (reference sequence). Here the CDR3 DNA reads TGTGCCAGCAAGATCGGTAGCGCTAGAGACTACAATGAGCAGTTCTTC. This sequence encodes CASKIGSARDYNEQFF.

This chain uses TRBV27 with TRBJ2-3, with 11 bases lining up with TRBD2. CDR3 size: 13 residues. After removal of 11 bases from V and 3 bases from J, the junction contained 4 bases not matched to a gene. CDR1 MNHEY and CDR2 SMNVEV come from the germline V gene (reference sequence). CDR3 coding DNA: TGTGCCTGTAGACTAGCGGGAACAGATACGCAGTATTTT. This encodes CACRLAGTDTQYF.

The gene calls are TRBV12-2 and TRBJ1-1; TRBD1 was called by the table and not checked on the DNA. TRBV12-2 is reported as a pseudogene. This CDR3 has 14 amino acids. CDR3 nucleotides: TGTGCAAGATGCAGGCCGCACATGAACACTGAAGCTTTCTTT. It codes for CARCRPHMNTEAFF.

The chain uses TRBV14 and TRBJ2-3; TRBD2 agrees at 8 bases. Trimming took 0 bases from V and 0 from J; bases not matched to a gene: 17. CDR1 is SGHDN, CDR2 FVKESK, per germline. This CDR3 comprises 21 residues. CDR3 in DNA: TGTGCCAGCAGCCAAGATCTACGTGGGCTAGCGGGCGTATCTAGCACAGATACGCAGTATTTT. It encodes CASSQDLRGLAGVSSTDTQYF.

This rearrangement joins TRBV15 to TRBJ2-1, with 7 bases matching TRBD2. With V trimmed by 5 bases and J by 0 bases, 7 bases remained unmatched. CDR1 is LNHNV, CDR2 YYDKDF, per germline (reference sequence). The CDR3 sequence is 16 residues long. The CDR3 bases are TGTGCCACCAGCGGTGAACTAGCGAGCTCCTACAATGAGCAGTTCTTC. Its protein is CATSGELASSYNEQFF.

The V and J genes are TRBV30 and TRBJ1-2; tentative D call: TRBD1 (5 bases). Trimming stripped 7 bases from V and 7 bases from J, with 16 bases between. The CDR3 extends over 12 amino acids. Germline V gene data show CDR1 as GTSNPN and CDR2 as SVGIG (reference sequence). The CDR3 loop reads CAFTDKLGGYTF. CDR3 in DNA: TGTGCCTTCACGGACAAGCTGGGTGGCTACACCTTC.

The CDR3 DNA reads TGTGCCAGCAGTTATCCGGGACAGGGTTTAGCCAATCAGCCCCAGCATTTT. It yields the protein CASSYPGQGLANQPQHF. The rearrangement uses TRBV2 and TRBJ1-5; 9 nucleotides line up with TRBD1. The CDR3 loop spans 17 amino acids. The V gene end was trimmed by 5 bases and the J gene end by 3 bases; junction bases not matched to a gene: 11. Looked up from germline, CDR1 is SNHLY and CDR2 is FYNNEI.

As concerns this clone: At one boundary the junction diverges from the germline segment, which might be a read error. The J gene is TRBJ1-1, the V gene TRBV28, with a weak D call TRBD1 (5 bases). Germline lookup yields CDR1 MDHEN and CDR2 SYDVKM. There are 14 residues in the CDR3. CDR3 amino acids: CAIRGGGTNTEAFF. The CDR3 nucleotides are TGTGCCATCCGTGGGGGGGGTACGAACACTGAAGCCTTCTTT. Full variable domain (remainder filled in from reference TRBV28 and TRBJ1-1): DVKVTQSSRYLVKRTGEKVFLECVQDMDHENMFWYRQDPGLGLRLIYFSYDVKMKEKGDIPEGYSVSREKKERFSLILESASTNQTSMYLCAIRGGGTNTEAFFGQGTRLTVV.

This clone was picked up one time. The V and J genes are TRBV18 and TRBJ1-2, with a tentative D call TRBD1 (5 bases). CDR1 KGHSH and CDR2 LQKENI come from the germline V gene. The CDR3 consists of 14 residues. Trimming took 1 base from V and 1 from J, leaving 7 bases between them. Here the CDR3 reads CASSPQTDNYGYTF. The CDR3 DNA reads TGTGCCAGCTCACCACAGACAGATAACTATGGCTACACCTTC.

The rearrangement joins TRBV9 to TRBJ2-2; D not certain. This CDR3 spans 16 amino acids. Trimming removed 0 bases at V and 0 bases at J, with 9 bases between. The germline CDR1 and CDR2 sequences are SGDLS and YYNGEE. CDR3 in DNA: TGTGCCAGCAGCGTAGGTACCGAGGCGAACACCGGGGAGCTGTTTTTT. Translated: CASSVGTEANTGELFF.

This chain connects TRBV2 to TRBJ2-3; D is undetermined. In germline, CDR1 is SNHLY, CDR2 FYNNEI. V lost 6 bases and J lost 0, with 13 bases in between. The CDR3 totals 15 residues. The CDR3 here is CASSEEGWSTDTQYF. CDR3 bases: TGTGCCAGCAGCGAGGAAGGCTGGAGCACAGATACGCAGTATTTT.

This sequence joins TRBV5-1 and TRBJ2-3; D possibly corresponds to TRBD1 (5 bases). Germline CDR1 is SGHRS and CDR2 is YFSETQ. V lost 4 bases and J lost 4, with 16 bases in between. The CDR3 consists of 15 residues. CDR3 in amino acids: CASSPGQGSPDTQYF. CDR3 DNA sequence: TGCGCCAGCAGCCCCGGGCAGGGCAGTCCAGATACGCAGTATTTT.

The rearrangement uses TRBV7-2 and TRBJ1-6, with D perhaps matching TRBD1 (6 bases). This CDR3 is 16 amino acids long. Trimming removed 4 bases from V and 6 bases from J, with 16 bases in between. Looked up from germline, CDR1 is SGHTA and CDR2 is FQGNSA. For the CDR3, the DNA is TGTGCCAGCAGCTGGGGGGGGGCGATGGTTAATTCACCCCTCCACTTT. Translating gives CASSWGGAMVNSPLHF.

The rearrangement uses TRBV7-2 and TRBJ2-7; the D gene is possibly TRBD2 (6 bases). CDR3 length: 16 amino acids. Deletions cut 1 base from V and 0 bases from J, with 13 bases between. Germline CDR1 SGHTA, CDR2 FQGNSA. DNA of the CDR3: TGTGCCAGCAGCTTAGAGGGCGGGGCAAGCTCCTACGAGCAGTACTTC. Residues: CASSLEGGASSYEQYF.

The chain combines TRBV7-2 with TRBJ2-7; possibly TRBD1 for D (6 bases). This CDR3 comprises 14 residues. In germline, CDR1 is SGHTA, CDR2 FQGNSA. V lost 1 base to trimming and J lost 2 bases, with 9 bases between them. The CDR3 loop reads CASSLDRDAYEQYF. In nucleotides, the CDR3 is TGTGCCAGCAGCTTAGACAGGGACGCCTACGAGCAGTACTTC.

The chain combines TRBV19 with TRBJ2-1; 8 nucleotides match TRBD2. Germline V CDR1 and CDR2: LNHDA, SQIVND (reference sequence). J gave up 10 bases and V 9 bases, and 17 bases lay outside the gene matches. The CDR3 loop spans 15 amino acids. The CDR3 sequence: CASGLRGLGGHEQFF. The CDR3 nucleotides are TGTGCCAGCGGACTGAGGGGACTAGGTGGACACGAGCAGTTCTTC.

V gene TRBV6-1 combines with J gene TRBJ1-1; the match to TRBD1 covers 10 bases. The V gene end was trimmed by 5 bases and the J gene end by 5 bases; junction bases not matched to a gene: 2. The CDR3 has 13 amino acids. The germline CDR1 and CDR2 sequences are MNHNS and SASEGT. This CDR3 reads CASSTGQGTEAFF. The CDR3 DNA sequence: TGTGCCAGCAGTACGGGACAGGGGACTGAAGCTTTCTTT.

The V gene is TRBV5-1, the J gene TRBJ1-1; 10 bases agree with TRBD1. Germline assignment: CDR1 SGHRS and CDR2 YFSETQ. The CDR3 spans 16 residues. J gave up 5 bases and V 4 bases, and 11 bases lay outside the gene matches. CDR3 region: CASSAYGTGASTEAFF. The CDR3 nucleotides are TGCGCCAGCAGCGCCTACGGGACAGGGGCTTCAACTGAAGCTTTCTTT.